The 17 T cell receptor beta chains below come from one sample, sequenced in a study of blood T cell repertoires in COVID-19. Some clones are missing from TCRdb's copy, which holds only in-frame ones; the method was immunoSEQ multiplex PCR. The sample has a few hundred thousand clones, more than 70% seen once. The specimen sequenced was peripheral blood. The receptors stem from a woman aged 25 to 39 with COVID-19, enrolled during active disease.

The chain uses TRBV28 and TRBJ2-7, with TRBD1 as a possible D gene (5 bases). CDR3 length equals 13 residues. Trimming shortened V by 5 bases and J by 3 bases, and 11 bases separated the two germline ends. Germline V lookup: CDR1 MDHEN, CDR2 SYDVKM. The CDR3, as DNA: TGTGCCAGCAGTCCTGGGGCCCTCTACGAGCAGTACTTC. It encodes CASSPGALYEQYF. The whole variable domain, remainder taken from reference TRBV28 and TRBJ2-7, is DVKVTQSSRYLVKRTGEKVFLECVQDMDHENMFWYRQDPGLGLRLIYFSYDVKMKEKGDIPEGYSVSREKKERFSLILESASTNQTSMYLCASSPGALYEQYFGPGTRLTVT.

The chain combines TRBV2 with TRBJ1-1, with a tentative D call TRBD1 (6 bases). The V gene's germline CDR1 is SNHLY and CDR2 FYNNEI. The germline V and J ends were trimmed by 9 bases and 4 bases, with 18 bases remaining between them. CDR3 length: 14 residues. In DNA, the CDR3 is TGTGCCAGACTCCCCAGGGGTCGGGGCACTGAAGCTTTCTTT. It encodes CARLPRGRGTEAFF.

This clone was seen once. This chain joins TRBV6-2 or TRBV6-3 and TRBJ1-4, with D possibly being TRBD1 (6 bases). The CDR3 consists of 15 residues. Trimming stripped 6 bases from V and 0 bases from J, with 11 bases between. Germline V lookup: CDR1 MNHEY, CDR2 SVGEGT. The DNA of the CDR3 is TGTGCCAGCAGCCTGGACAGCGCAACTAATGAAAAACTGTTTTTT. Its translation is CASSLDSATNEKLFF.

The chain uses TRBV19 and TRBJ2-7, with a weak D call TRBD1 (5 bases). The germline gives CDR1 LNHDA, CDR2 SQIVND (reference sequence). The CDR3 totals 14 residues. Trimming removed 6 bases from V and 2 bases from J, with 14 bases in between. CDR3 region: CASSSECRAYEQYF. Here the CDR3 DNA reads TGTGCCAGTAGCTCTGAATGCAGGGCCTACGAGCAGTACTTC.

The chain employs TRBV6-6 and TRBJ2-7; 10 nucleotides align to TRBD1. This CDR3 has 16 residues. V dropped 6 bases and J dropped 6; count of bases not matched to a gene: 14. Germline V lookup: CDR1 MNHNY, CDR2 SVGAGI (reference sequence). The CDR3 DNA sequence: TGTGCCAGCAGCACCGGACAGGGGGGAAAAGGGTCCGAGCAGTACGTC. Amino acids: CASSTGQGGKGSEQYV.

This sequence joins TRBV30 and TRBJ2-2; D call uncertain. Germline lookup yields CDR1 GTSNPN and CDR2 SVGIG (reference sequence). The CDR3 contains 14 residues. Trimming cost V 0 bases and J 6 bases, with 11 bases left between them. The CDR3 here is CAWSVVFRSGELFF. Written as DNA, the CDR3 is TGTGCCTGGAGTGTAGTTTTCCGGTCCGGGGAGCTGTTTTTT. Full variable domain (rest looked up from reference TRBV30 and TRBJ2-2): SQTIHQWPATLVQPVGSPLSLECTVEGTSNPNLYWYRQAAGRGLQLLFYSVGIGQISSEVPQNLSASRPQDRQFILSSKKLLLSDSGFYLCAWSVVFRSGELFFGEGSRLTVL.

Here the CDR3 DNA reads TGTGCCAGCAGCTTTAACAGGGGGCGCTTGGATACGCAGTATTTT. It translates to CASSFNRGRLDTQYF. The chain joins TRBV5-8 to TRBJ2-3; 9 nucleotides agree with TRBD1. This CDR3 has 15 amino acids. Germline CDR1 and CDR2: SGHTS and YDEGEE. J gave up 6 bases and V 2 bases, and 7 bases lay outside the gene matches.

The V and J genes are TRBV24-1 and TRBJ1-1; D might be TRBD1 (5 bases). CDR1 and CDR2 from the germline V gene are KGHDR and SFDVKD. V lost 8 bases, J lost 2 bases, and 8 bases lay in between. The CDR3 sequence is 12 residues long. The CDR3 nucleotides read TGTGCCACCAAGGGGCCCAACACTGAAGCTTTCTTT. It translates to CATKGPNTEAFF.

The chain links TRBV4-2 to TRBJ2-7, with TRBD2 identical over 8 bases. Trimming took 0 bases from V and 9 from J; bases not matched to a gene: 13. Germline V gene lookup returns CDR1 LGHNA and CDR2 YNFKEQ. CDR3 size: 16 residues. CDR3 sequence: CASSQEHGGATYSQYF. CDR3 in DNA: TGTGCCAGCAGCCAAGAGCACGGGGGGGCTACCTACTCGCAGTACTTC.

The genes are TRBV7-2 and TRBJ1-1; no clear D gene. Germline loops: CDR1 SGHTA, CDR2 FQGNSA. This CDR3 is built from 15 residues. V was clipped by 1 base and J by 0 bases, with 9 bases between them. CDR3 residues: CASSLGSAMNTEAFF. The CDR3 bases are TGTGCCAGCAGCTTAGGGTCAGCGATGAACACTGAAGCTTTCTTT. Combining the CDR3 with reference TRBV7-2 and TRBJ1-1 gives the whole variable domain GAGVSQSPSNKVTEKGKDVELRCDPISGHTALYWYRQSLGQGLEFLIYFQGNSAPDKSGLPSDRFSAERTGGSVSTLTIQRTQQEDSAVYLCASSLGSAMNTEAFFGQGTRLTVV.

The chain joins TRBV15 to TRBJ2-3, with 10 bases aligning to TRBD2. This CDR3 contains 15 residues. CDR1 LNHNV and CDR2 YYDKDF come from the germline V gene (reference sequence). The V gene end was trimmed by 6 bases and the J gene end by 9 bases; junction bases not matched to a gene: 12. The CDR3, as DNA: TGTGCCACCAGACCGTTTAGCGGGAGGAGGGGAACGCAGTATTTT. Its protein product is CATRPFSGRRGTQYF.

J is TRBJ2-1 and V is TRBV5-1, with TRBD2 identical over 8 bases. The CDR3 extends over 15 amino acids. V lost 3 bases and J lost 6; bases outside the gene matches: 8. Germline CDR1 is SGHRS and CDR2 is YFSETQ. The CDR3 sequence: CASSSGLDDLNEQFF. In DNA form, the CDR3 reads TGCGCCAGCAGCTCGGGACTAGACGATCTCAATGAGCAGTTCTTC.

The V gene is TRBV6-1, the J gene TRBJ1-2; D call uncertain. Deletions cut 2 bases from V and 14 bases from J, with 12 bases between. This CDR3 is built from 11 residues. CDR1 MNHNS and CDR2 SASEGT come from the germline V gene. The CDR3 reads CASSETFGETF. CDR3 bases: TGTGCCAGCAGTGAAACCTTTGGGGAGACCTTC.

This chain uses TRBV7-9 with TRBJ2-3, with D tentatively TRBD1 (6 bases). V was cut by 5 bases and J by 1 base, with 13 bases left in between. This CDR3 has 15 amino acids. Germline CDR1 SEHNR, CDR2 FQNEAQ (reference sequence). CDR3 loop: CASSPGQPRTDTQYF. The CDR3 coding sequence is TGTGCCAGCAGCCCTGGACAGCCCCGCACAGATACGCAGTATTTT.

The rearrangement links TRBV11-2 to TRBJ1-6; D not resolved. The V and J ends lost 5 bases and 7 bases respectively, with 12 bases between them. This CDR3 contains 14 residues. Per germline, CDR1 SGHAT and CDR2 FQNNGV. CDR3 in amino acids: CASSRLAGNSPLHF. As DNA, the CDR3 is TGTGCCAGCAGCCGTCTTGCTGGCAATTCACCCCTCCACTTT.

The chain is built from TRBV29-1 and TRBJ1-3; TRBD1 aligns across 10 bases. This CDR3 contains 14 residues. The germline gives CDR1 SQVTM, CDR2 ANQGSEA. J was trimmed by 0 bases and V by 7 bases; bases with no gene match: 3. This CDR3 reads CSAGTGDSGNTIYF. The DNA for the CDR3 is TGCAGCGCTGGGACAGGGGACTCTGGAAACACCATATATTTT.

V and J are TRBV5-1 and TRBJ1-4; 12 nucleotides agree with TRBD1. The CDR3 has 16 amino acids. After removal of 4 bases from V and 8 bases from J, the junction contained 9 bases not matched to a gene. Germline V CDR1 and CDR2: SGHRS, YFSETQ. The CDR3 here is CASSPVMGQGAEKLFF. Here the CDR3 DNA reads TGCGCCAGCAGCCCGGTAATGGGACAGGGGGCCGAAAAACTGTTTTTT.